This is a list of T cell receptor beta chains from one sample in a study of shared clonotypes between healthy human individuals. Produced via immunoSEQ multiplex PCR; TCRdb's table is partial and in-frame only. The profile shows around 940,000 clones, about 80% of them singletons. Sequenced material: memory CD4+ T cells sorted from blood. These receptors were obtained from a man between 18 and 29 years old in good health. Both conserved end residues are trimmed from each CDR3.

CDR3 length | V gene | CDR3 protein
13 | TRBV7-9 | ASSRMGQGNEKLF
12 | TRBV5-1 | ASSVGQVGETQY
10 | TRBV7-2 | ASSFTSNEQF
13 | TRBV11-2 | ASSLDRLNLNEQY
13 | TRBV6-1 | ASRRQGTLTDTQY
13 | TRBV30 | AWSPNGQSRNTIY
11 | TRBV5-1 | ASRTASTDTQY
9 | TRBV5-4 | ASRGHNEQF
11 | TRBV7-2 | ASSRQGTYEQY
13 | TRBV5-8 | ASSLAGSSNSPLH
15 | TRBV30 | AWSFLGQGASGNTIY
16 | TRBV28 | ASSPVGTSGSSTDTQY
13 | TRBV6-5 | ASTYVLGPTSPLH
12 | TRBV4-3 | ASSLQGRDTEAF
11 | TRBV11-2 | ASSLALNTEAF
15 | TRBV28 | ASSTSRLAGKYNEQF
15 | TRBV5-1 | ASSLRDSPTSGNTIY
13 | TRBV5-4 | ASSSRGWNNYGYT
12 | TRBV30 | AWGYGVSNYGYT
10 | TRBV28 | LVGRTNYGYT
12 | TRBV5-1 | ASSLDTGGTEAF
15 | TRBV30 | AWSVQAGVSSGNTIY
15 | TRBV4-2 | ASSQDLSGSNQRGYT
14 | TRBV15 | ATSTYRTGSNEKLF
11 | TRBV15 | ATKADLNTEAF
11 | TRBV19 | ASSMRGYNEQF
8 | TRBV20-1 | SARMETQY
14 | TRBV21-1 | ASSKGGLRLGYEQY
15 | TRBV5-1 | ASSLSGRGSGTGELF
12 | TRBV27 | ASSLLGIGYEQF
13 | TRBV5-4 | ASSLRTSGDNEQF
13 | TRBV10-3 | AVSPGLAGADTQY
12 | TRBV5-1 | ASSLDSRGETQY
15 | TRBV7-6 | ASSLQGGRATQETQY
12 | TRBV21-1 | ARGPGFENQPQH
14 | TRBV5-1 | ASRTDRGSFPAEAF
13 | TRBV25-1 | ASSERWAVTGELF
11 | TRBV5-4 | ASSLDPQETQY
13 | TRBV5-1 | ASSPTGGTLNEQF
13 | TRBV4-2 | ASSLVPGGNTEAF
13 | TRBV7-3 | ASSPNNLPNTEAF
12 | TRBV2 | ASSEGLGYYEQY
13 | TRBV5-1 | ASSLARTGPAEAF
15 | TRBV11-2 | ASSPPTGDNSGNTIY
15 | TRBV4-1 | ASSQESRGGNNSPLH